This T cell receptor beta chain was sequenced during a study of cytomegalovirus exposure and HLA in healthy donors (dated by TCRdb to about 2017). For the study in its entirety: According to an earlier analysis of several hundred of the donors, about 179 million T cells yielded roughly 100 million unique TCR beta sequences and approximately 300 Gb of sequence data. An early release covering roughly 600 HLA-typed donors comprised 250 to 350 gigabases of sequencing data and some 79 million unique TCR sequences. Of the roughly 390 genotyped donors, over 65% fell in the genetic ancestry cluster associated with self-reported Caucasian donors. The study aimed to test whether signatures of past pathogen exposure could be identified by cataloging public T cell receptors. The study profiled the T cell repertoires of hundreds of subjects by immunosequencing and related them to cytomegalovirus serostatus. Besides the first cohort of about 730 subjects, a separate validation cohort made up of around 120 different subjects was used. High-throughput TCR immunosequencing, statistical association of individual TCRs with disease status, and machine learning were combined to predict cytomegalovirus infection status. A later analysis re-examined previously published TCR beta repertoires from 610 or so donors and added high-resolution HLA genotyping to investigate patterns of TCR occurrence. Rather than using new phenotypic data, the later analysis identified candidate immune exposures from TCR beta sequences and from how often those sequences occurred across donors. To decide whether each TCR beta V gene segment behaved as functional or pseudogenic, an earlier analysis of some 580 of the donors relied on high-throughput TCR beta sequencing. Alongside the repertoire data, information on donor age, sex, ethnicity and CMV serostatus was compiled. Genome-wide SNP genotypes for about 55% of the 666 donors were used in a later genetic analysis, which treated that subset as a discovery cohort. Every discovery cohort repertoire had been produced on one sequencing platform. Both class I and class II loci were covered by HLA typing, at four-digit resolution. The number of donors typed differed by locus, with about 620-630 for A, B, C, DRB1 and DQB1, around 500 for DQA1, under 610 for DPA1, and 400 to 490 for DPB1. Because of strong linkage in the cohort, a few DR-DQ haplotypes were treated as single units for association and clustering. Among 398 genotyped donors of the cohort, an average of approximately 240,000 unique TCR beta nucleotide sequences were sequenced per donor, around a sixth of them non-productive. What the study reported, not specific to this receptor: According to the authors, the approach could potentially be generalized to other disease states and immunological phenotypes. In a later analysis, several top co-occurrence clusters were reported to appear linked to parvovirus B19, influenza, CMV and Epstein-Barr virus. In an earlier analysis of some 550 of the donors, most TCR beta V segments were observed in productive rearrangements about 87% or about 30% of the time, broadly matching IMGT annotations. In vitro tests confirmed that a few of the cytomegalovirus-associated TCR beta chains recognize cytomegalovirus antigens. In a later analysis, HLA-associated TCR beta chains showed more clonal expansion and lower generation probabilities than non-associated chains that were equally common. Because HLA typing was missing for some donors at each locus, association tests included only the typed subset. In a later genetic analysis, a missense DCLRE1C variant was associated with V-gene and J-gene trimming of TCR beta chains, and the association was replicated in an independent cohort. A later analysis found that TCR association rates varied across HLA loci, with DRB1 alleles showing the most associated TCRs and HLA-C alleles the fewest. A cluster of highly shared sequence variants was judged likely to be a technical artifact of the sequencing pipeline. The classifier was reported to diagnose cytomegalovirus status with high specificity and sensitivity in both the original cohort and the validation cohort. While some public TCRs were present in many individuals, most TCR sequences turned up only very rarely across donors. A later analysis found that most CMV-associated TCR beta chains appeared HLA-restricted, with HLA associations seemingly driven largely by CMV exposure. When HLA alleles, especially DR and DQ, strongly co-occurred, TCR associations were difficult to assign to individual alleles. A further reported finding was that TCR beta sequences accurately predicted the HLA-A and HLA-B alleles for most subjects in the first cohort. The 87-base-pair reads could not distinguish some IMGT-functional V segments, including TRBV6-2 and TRBV6-3, so those segments were excluded. The only immune exposure information available for the cohort was CMV serostatus. Compared with the 666-donor mean, donors in an Asian-associated ancestry cluster had fewer N-insertions in productive TCRs, according to a later genetic analysis. Sequencing depth was assumed to be roughly uniform across donors in the presence/absence analyses, though that assumption may not hold. Linkage disequilibrium might explain the correlated functional status among segregating V segments, but an unknown experimental factor could not be ruled out. Because counts were too low, about 17 rarely observed V segments, including chromosome 9 orphons, were excluded from the earlier analysis of 587 of the donors. Specific HLA alleles were associated with roughly 17,000 TCR beta sequences at a false discovery rate of 0.05 in a later analysis. The cohort was sequenced for TCR beta chains only, and without alpha or paired-chain data the features that could be detected were limited. The study gave a list of 150 to 200 TCR beta chains associated with cytomegalovirus.

The cohort was made up of hundreds of healthy bone marrow donors. Cohort members were all nominally healthy when sampled, although unrecorded immune exposures were likely present. The donor was CMV seropositive and was included in the group of 250 to 300 seropositive cohort members. A peripheral blood sample was collected from each donor, and TCR beta sequencing was performed on peripheral blood mononuclear cells. The Qiagen DNeasy Blood Extraction Kit was used to extract genomic DNA from the blood cell samples. The germline V gene (reference sequence) sets CDR1 to SGHNT and CDR2 to YYREEE. The CDR3 holds 19 amino acids from the cysteine to the phenylalanine. Only the CDR3 DNA is retained, 57 bases long and in frame from the first base. V loses 0 bases of germline sequence and J loses 2 bases, and the interval between the two ends is 23 bases. Only one count was recorded for this clone. No cognate antigen has been identified for it. Base qualities are not recorded, but no much larger clone differs from it by a single base.

Library preparation employed the immunoSEQ multiplex PCR assay. For the multiplex PCR, a mixture combining 60 forward primers for TCR Vbeta segments and 13 reverse primers for TCR Jbeta segments was used. Amplification of the CDR3 region of rearranged TCR beta genes was performed with a multiplex PCR assay on genomic DNA. On the Illumina HiSeq System, the amplified TCR beta libraries were sequenced as 87-base-pair reads. Turning to the authors' computational methods: A later analysis counted about 80 million unique TCR beta chains across the 550 to 750 repertoires, and some 11 million of these chains were shared by at least two donors. Raw reads were error-corrected and collapsed into unique sequences by a nearest-neighbor algorithm in which closely related sequences were merged to remove PCR and sequencing errors. V, D and J gene segments were assigned by aligning CDR3 sequences to IMGT reference sequences. For a sequence to be retained, at least a six-nucleotide match to both a V gene segment and a J gene segment was required. A rearrangement counted as productive if the CDR3 had no stop codons and remained in frame with V and J, and every other rearrangement counted as non-productive. Following IMGT convention, CDR3 was defined as the stretch from the second conserved V-encoded cysteine to the conserved J-encoded phenylalanine. In an earlier analysis of roughly 580 of the donors, sequences lacking an unambiguous match to a single V gene segment were excluded. An earlier analysis of 500 to 700 of the donors classified V segments as functional when productive rearrangements were above 56.7% and as segregating when the standard deviation between donors was above 5%. A statistical classification framework was developed to diagnose cytomegalovirus status using the catalog of TCR beta chain sequences. In a later analysis, TCR nucleotide sequences were compared against IMGT/GENE-DB human TR gene sequences so that V and J genes could be assigned. A later analysis assigned CDR3 sequences and most-parsimonious VDJ recombination scenarios with the TCRdist pipeline. In a later analysis, every TCR beta chain was defined by the combination of its CDR3 amino acid sequence and its V-gene family, and reads without a unique V-gene family were dropped. To address suspected cross-contamination and a sequencing artifact, a later analysis removed several hundred highly shared, low-generation-probability nucleotide sequences. In a later analysis, a clonal expansion index was calculated for each public chain from normalized within-repertoire ranks of inferred template counts. In a later analysis, generation probabilities were computed with a VDJ recombination model fitted to out-of-frame rearrangements, and the resulting probabilities were checked against IGoR. In a later analysis, TCR-TCR, TCR-HLA and TCR-CMV co-occurrence was scored with hypergeometric tests, and a repertoire-size bias correction was applied to TCR pairs. In a later analysis, false discovery rates were estimated by permuting HLA or CMV assignments 20 times. In a later analysis, co-occurring TCRs were grouped using DBSCAN, and TCRdist sequence similarity was added for clustering within HLA-allele-positive subsets. Repertoires with fewer than 30,000 or more than 120,000 public chains were left out of co-occurrence clustering, as were several repertoires with anomalous nucleotide sharing. In its TCRdb copy, this immuneACCESS table keeps in-frame sequences only and misses some clones. Where compared with another copy, unresolved V genes explain less than half of these, and the others have no known cause. V and J calls and clone size are those listed in that table; D and trimming were worked out from the DNA. For this sample there are about 160,000 clones; over 75% appear just once. Of the sample, 1% is held by the ten largest clones.

The sequence was obtained from a woman between 50 and 59 years old in good health and CMV-seropositive. Sequencing was performed on PBMCs. This receptor chain uses TRBV5-4 and TRBJ1-1; D gene: possibly TRBD1, on 5 matching bases. The DNA sequence reads TGTGCCAGCAGCTTGGTGGGAAATAGGCGGGGTGGGGCAAACACTGAAGCTTTCTTT. Translated, it gives CASSLVGNRRGGANTEAFF.